Below are 22 T cell receptor beta chains sequenced from a single sample in a study of beta chain features in type 1 diabetes. The sequenced template was cDNA made from the entire isolated RNA. Here immunoSEQ multiplex PCR was the method, and the copy in TCRdb shows in-frame clones only, minus some. The sample holds some 270,000 clones, 14% seen once. The sequencing sample was made of naive CD4+ T cells from blood. The receptors were sampled from a woman aged 40 to 50 in good health.

V is TRBV7-9 and J is TRBJ2-1, with D possibly TRBD1 on 5 matching bases. The germline CDR1 and CDR2 sequences are SEHNR and FQNEAQ (reference sequence). There are 15 residues in the CDR3. Trimming left V 1 base short and J 8 bases short, with 15 bases between. The DNA of the CDR3 is TGTGCCAGCAGCTTAGATAGGGGTTTAGGAGATGAGCAGTTCTTC. Residues: CASSLDRGLGDEQFF.

The chain is built from TRBV7-2 and TRBJ2-7; 10 bases match TRBD1. Trimming at V came to 5 bases and at J to 9 bases, leaving 13 bases not matched to a gene. This CDR3 contains 15 residues. The germline CDR1 and CDR2 sequences are SGHTA and FQGNSA. The CDR3 loop reads CASSDWDRGPNGQYF. The CDR3 bases are TGTGCCAGCAGCGACTGGGACAGGGGACCCAACGGGCAGTACTTC.

The rearrangement joins TRBV5-1 to TRBJ2-5, with 9 positions matching TRBD2. There are 16 residues in the CDR3. J gave up 1 base and V 4 bases, and 8 bases lay outside the gene matches. Germline V gene lookup returns CDR1 SGHRS and CDR2 YFSETQ. The DNA of the CDR3 is TGCGCCAGCAGCCCTAGCGGGGCAGGACGCCAAGAGACCCAGTACTTC. It translates to CASSPSGAGRQETQYF.

Points on this clone: Other nucleotide sequences from this sample produce the same CDR3. The chain couples TRBV19 to TRBJ2-5; D may be TRBD1 (6 bases). This CDR3 spans 14 amino acids. The germline gives CDR1 LNHDA, CDR2 SQIVND (reference sequence). V lost 3 bases and J lost 2, with 10 bases in between. The CDR3 here is CASSIRGPQETQYF. Written as DNA, the CDR3 is TGTGCCAGTAGTATCAGGGGCCCTCAAGAGACCCAGTACTTC.

This clone was found a few times. The chain uses TRBV5-4 and TRBJ2-3, with D unresolved. Germline loops: CDR1 SGHNT, CDR2 YYREEE (reference sequence). V shed 0 bases and J shed 0 bases, with 11 bases lying between them. This CDR3 comprises 16 residues. CDR3 region: CASSLEHPFSTDTQYF. For the CDR3, the DNA is TGTGCCAGCAGCTTGGAACATCCTTTCAGCACAGATACGCAGTATTTT.

The chain uses TRBV7-8 and TRBJ2-2; 12 nucleotides agree with TRBD2. Germline CDR1 reads SGHVS; CDR2 reads FQNEAQ. V was pared by 6 bases and J by 6 bases, with 8 bases of the junction left unmatched. The CDR3 spans 16 residues. CDR3: CASRGTSGSFAGELFF. DNA of the CDR3: TGTGCCAGCAGAGGGACTAGCGGGTCGTTTGCCGGGGAGCTGTTTTTT.

This clone occurred a few times. This chain uses TRBV5-1 with TRBJ2-1, with D perhaps TRBD1 (6 bases). Germline V CDR1 and CDR2: SGHRS, YFSETQ. The CDR3 is made up of 17 amino acids. V gave up 4 bases and J gave up 8 bases, with 25 bases separating them. The CDR3 here is CASSVSGTSSHGDEQFF. Here the CDR3 DNA reads TGCGCCAGCAGCGTTTCCGGGACATCCTCCCACGGGGATGAGCAGTTCTTC.

The table lists this clone with a few counts. The chain uses TRBV6-5 and TRBJ1-2, with D maybe TRBD1 (5 bases). The CDR3 has 15 amino acids. Trimming took 2 bases from V and 2 from J, leaving 12 bases between them. CDR1 and CDR2 (germline): MNHEY, SVGAGI. Written as DNA, the CDR3 is TGTGCCAGCAGTTACCTCCTAAAGGGGAACTATGGCTACACCTTC. This codes for CASSYLLKGNYGYTF.

This clone has just a few counts. The gene calls are TRBV7-6 and TRBJ2-2; the D gene is possibly TRBD2 (6 bases). The germline V and J ends were trimmed by 8 bases and 7 bases, with 17 bases remaining between them. Germline CDR1 and CDR2: SGHVS and FNYEAQ. This CDR3 region has 14 residues. The CDR3 protein is CASAEPGEVGELFF. The CDR3 DNA reads TGTGCCAGCGCCGAACCGGGGGAGGTCGGGGAGCTGTTTTTT.

The V and J genes are TRBV6-1 and TRBJ1-6; 7 nucleotides match TRBD1. The CDR3 is 15 amino acids. V shed 3 bases and J 4 bases; nucleotides not matched to a gene: 3. Germline values: CDR1 MNHNS, CDR2 SASEGT. Written as DNA, the CDR3 is TGTGCCAGCAGTGAGCCGGGACAGTATAATTCACCCCTCCACTTT. Translation gives CASSEPGQYNSPLHF.

The rearrangement joins TRBV2 to TRBJ2-6, with 7 bases fitting TRBD2. Germline V lookup: CDR1 SNHLY, CDR2 FYNNEI. Losses at the gene ends were 3 bases for V and 2 bases for J; bases not matched to a gene: 1. The CDR3 extends over 15 amino acids. Here the CDR3 DNA reads TGTGCCAGCAGTGAGCGGGGGACTGGGGCCAACGTCCTGACTTTC. Its protein product is CASSERGTGANVLTF.

The chain uses TRBV29-1 and TRBJ1-1; D is undetermined. From germline, CDR1 is SQVTM and CDR2 ANQGSEA. The CDR3 runs to 12 residues. The ends were cut back, 7 bases at V and 2 bases at J, with 11 bases in the middle. CDR3 protein: CSAPGVNTEAFF. CDR3 DNA sequence: TGCAGCGCCCCCGGGGTAAACACTGAAGCTTTCTTT.

This clone was seen only a few times. The V and J genes are TRBV2 and TRBJ1-1, with TRBD1 as a possible D gene (6 bases). Germline loops: CDR1 SNHLY, CDR2 FYNNEI. This CDR3 has 14 amino acids. Trimming took 5 bases from V and 1 from J, leaving 11 bases between them. The CDR3 DNA follows: TGTGCCAGCAGTAAGACAGGCAGGAACACTGAAGCTTTCTTT. It translates to CASSKTGRNTEAFF.

This clone has just a few counts. The chain combines TRBV19 with TRBJ2-4; TRBD2 matches 8 bases. The CDR3 has 17 residues. V gave up 0 bases and J gave up 1 base; unmatched junction bases: 5. Germline CDR1 is LNHDA and CDR2 is SQIVND (reference sequence). As DNA, the CDR3 is TGTGCCAGTAGTATAGATTGGGCTAGCGGGGCCAAAAACATTCAGTACTTC. This codes for CASSIDWASGAKNIQYF.

This clone was picked up a small number of times. The gene calls are TRBV13 and TRBJ1-6, with 10 bases matching TRBD1. In germline, CDR1 is PRHDT, CDR2 FYEKMQ (reference sequence). The CDR3 covers 20 residues. With 4 bases clipped from V and 0 bases from J, the junction kept 12 bases outside the gene matches. The CDR3 sequence is CASSSSGTGVGSSYNSPLHF. In DNA form, the CDR3 reads TGTGCCAGCAGCTCCTCCGGGACAGGGGTGGGAAGCTCCTATAATTCACCCCTCCACTTT. Filled out from reference TRBV13 and TRBJ1-6, the complete variable domain reads AAGVIQSPRHLIKEKRETATLKCYPIPRHDTVYWYQQGPGQDPQFLISFYEKMQSDKGSIPDRFSAQQFSDYHSELNMSSLELGDSALYFCASSSSGTGVGSSYNSPLHFGNGTRLTVT.

This chain connects TRBV11-3 to TRBJ2-3, with D possibly matching TRBD2 (5 bases). Germline values: CDR1 SGHNT, CDR2 YENEEA. The CDR3 contains 13 residues. Trimming pared 5 bases from V and 7 bases from J, leaving 13 bases between. The CDR3 region is CASSTTSGNTQYF. CDR3 sequence (DNA): TGTGCCAGCAGCACCACTTCGGGGAATACGCAGTATTTT.

This chain connects TRBV2 to TRBJ2-5; a weak D match, TRBD2 (6 bases). Between the trimmed V and J ends, which lost 8 bases and 4 bases, there was a span of 14 bases. Germline CDR1 reads SNHLY; CDR2 reads FYNNEI. This CDR3 region has 13 residues. This CDR3 is CASSKVGGETQYF. CDR3 sequence (DNA): TGTGCCAGCTCCAAAGTCGGGGGAGAGACCCAGTACTTC.

This clone was seen ten or more times. This chain uses TRBV23-1 with TRBJ2-5; 9 bases align to TRBD1. TRBV23-1 is recorded as an ORF, its role being uncertain. The CDR3 covers 14 residues. Trimming at V came to 4 bases and at J to 6 bases, leaving 6 bases not matched to a gene. This CDR3 reads CASSPRGQGKTQYF. As DNA, the CDR3 is TGCGCCAGCAGTCCCAGGGGACAGGGAAAGACCCAGTACTTC.

This clone occurred a few times. The J gene is TRBJ2-3, the V gene TRBV19, with D possibly being TRBD2 (5 bases). The CDR3 consists of 16 residues. With 7 bases removed from V and 1 base from J, the gap between germline ends came to 18 bases. Germline lookup yields CDR1 LNHDA and CDR2 SQIVND (reference sequence). The CDR3 region has the DNA TGTGCCAGTACCGAATTCGGTGTCGGGGGCACAGATACGCAGTATTTT. This sequence encodes CASTEFGVGGTDTQYF.

The table lists this clone with a few counts. This chain links TRBV2 with TRBJ1-1, with 9 bases that match TRBD1. The germline CDR1 and CDR2 sequences are SNHLY and FYNNEI. V lost 6 bases and J lost 1; bases outside the gene matches: 0. The CDR3 spans 13 residues. CDR3 loop: CASRDRGNTEAFF. The CDR3 DNA reads as TGTGCCAGCAGGGACAGGGGGAACACTGAAGCTTTCTTT.

The chain links TRBV5-6 to TRBJ1-1; D unresolved. Trimming left V 0 bases short and J 1 base short, with 19 bases between. The CDR3 consists of 18 residues. Germline V lookup: CDR1 SGHDT, CDR2 YYEEEE. CDR3 region: CASSLALPESLQNTEAFF. CDR3 nucleotides: TGTGCCAGCAGCTTGGCTTTACCCGAGTCCCTCCAGAACACTGAAGCTTTCTTT.

This clone was seen once. The chain has TRBV7-9 and TRBJ1-6; D uncertain. CDR3 length equals 14 residues. V was clipped by 5 bases and J by 5 bases, with 10 bases between them. Germline V gene sequence: CDR1 SEHNR, CDR2 FQNEAQ (reference sequence). CDR3: CASSDRDHNSPLHF. The CDR3 DNA follows: TGTGCCAGCAGCGACCGGGATCATAATTCACCCCTCCACTTT.